This T cell receptor beta chain was sequenced during a study of technical replicates of blood from several donors. V was cut by 8 bases and J by 11 bases, with 22 bases left in between. From germline, CDR1 is LNHNV and CDR2 YYDKDF (reference sequence). The CDR3 runs to 14 residues. The method was immunoSEQ multiplex PCR; TCRdb's version includes in-frame clones alone and lacks a portion of them. This table holds about 68,000 clones, roughly 97% found once. The clonotype was recovered from a human donor in good health. The sample taken for sequencing was T cells isolated from PBMCs. The chain has TRBV15 and TRBJ1-5; no reliable D call. The CDR3 sequence is CATSSRSPPTAQHF. Written as DNA, the CDR3 is TGTGCCACCTCCAGCCGTAGTCCCCCTACAGCCCAGCATTTT. The whole variable domain, remainder taken from reference TRBV15 and TRBJ1-5, is DAMVIQNPRYQVTQFGKPVTLSCSQTLNHNVMYWYQQKSSQAPKLLFHYYDKDFNNEADTPDNFQSRRPNTSFCFLDIRSPGLGDTAMYLCATSSRSPPTAQHFGDGTRLSIL.